A selection of T cell receptor beta chains follows, all from one sample in a study of cytomegalovirus exposure and HLA in healthy donors. Repertoires were generated with immunoSEQ multiplex PCR, while TCRdb's copy carries only in-frame clones and drops some. The data hold some 110,000 clones, with roughly four fifths observed a single time. Sequenced input: PBMCs. The receptors shown here come from a man aged 45-65 years in good health and CMV-seropositive. Each CDR3 is given with its conserved first and last residue. Size is stated for part of the rows, as once, few or many counts, or as a class when the clone is expanded.

clone size: NA
J gene: NA
V gene: TRBV11-2
CDR3 protein: CASSPYFRTSGSNYEQYF

clone size: NA
J gene: TRBJ2-2
V gene: TRBV5-1
CDR3 protein: CASSQRSGGDGELFF

clone size: once
J gene: TRBJ1-5
V gene: TRBV10-1
CDR3 protein: CASSAQGAGNQPQHF

clone size: NA
J gene: TRBJ1-1
V gene: TRBV27
CDR3 protein: CASRTTLDSEAFF

clone size: NA
J gene: TRBJ1-2
V gene: TRBV19
CDR3 protein: CASVNLPWGQGLNGYTF

clone size: NA
J gene: TRBJ2-1
V gene: TRBV5-4
CDR3 protein: CASSSGLAGEGEQFF

clone size: NA
J gene: TRBJ1-4
V gene: TRBV11-3
CDR3 protein: CASSPGVEIGEKLFF

clone size: NA
J gene: TRBJ2-1
V gene: TRBV27
CDR3 protein: CASSLGLYNEQFF

clone size: few
J gene: TRBJ1-4
V gene: TRBV7-9
CDR3 protein: CASSLARQGRNEKLFF

clone size: NA
J gene: TRBJ2-5
V gene: TRBV7-2
CDR3 protein: CASSVSVTETQYF

clone size: NA
J gene: TRBJ2-7
V gene: TRBV19
CDR3 protein: CASSISPRGLYEQYF